The 3 T cell receptor beta chains below were found in one sample sequenced in a study of T cell responses to AZD1222 COVID-19 vaccine. Method: immunoSEQ multiplex PCR; TCRdb's copy keeps in-frame clones and lacks some. Of about 200,000 clones listed, approximately 93% are singletons. Sequencing was performed on peripheral blood, taken 28 days after the second AZD1222 dose. These receptors all come from an adult who received the AZD1222 COVID-19 vaccine.

This chain uses TRBV2 with TRBJ1-1; possible D gene TRBD1, 6 bases. With 8 bases removed from V and 1 base from J, the gap between germline ends came to 14 bases. CDR1 is SNHLY and CDR2 is FYNNEI in the germline V gene. This CDR3 comprises 14 residues. The CDR3 loop is CASGWTEPNTEAFF. In nucleotides, the CDR3 is TGTGCCAGCGGGTGGACAGAGCCGAACACTGAAGCTTTCTTT.

The chain combines TRBV6-5 with TRBJ1-5; D is ambiguous. Trimming removed 0 bases from V and 1 base from J, with 7 bases in between. This CDR3 has 15 residues. Germline assignment: CDR1 MNHEY and CDR2 SVGAGI. The CDR3 DNA follows: TGTGCCAGCAGTTACTCGGGATCCAGCAATCAGCCCCAGCATTTT. It specifies CASSYSGSSNQPQHF.

The rearrangement uses TRBV27 and TRBJ2-2; a possible D gene is TRBD2 (6 bases). The CDR3 loop spans 14 amino acids. Germline CDR1 and CDR2: MNHEY and SMNVEV (reference sequence). The germline V and J ends were trimmed by 5 bases and 7 bases, with 14 bases remaining between them. This CDR3 reads CASSPRGGFGELFF. The CDR3 bases are TGTGCCAGCAGTCCCCGGGGAGGCTTCGGGGAGCTGTTTTTT.